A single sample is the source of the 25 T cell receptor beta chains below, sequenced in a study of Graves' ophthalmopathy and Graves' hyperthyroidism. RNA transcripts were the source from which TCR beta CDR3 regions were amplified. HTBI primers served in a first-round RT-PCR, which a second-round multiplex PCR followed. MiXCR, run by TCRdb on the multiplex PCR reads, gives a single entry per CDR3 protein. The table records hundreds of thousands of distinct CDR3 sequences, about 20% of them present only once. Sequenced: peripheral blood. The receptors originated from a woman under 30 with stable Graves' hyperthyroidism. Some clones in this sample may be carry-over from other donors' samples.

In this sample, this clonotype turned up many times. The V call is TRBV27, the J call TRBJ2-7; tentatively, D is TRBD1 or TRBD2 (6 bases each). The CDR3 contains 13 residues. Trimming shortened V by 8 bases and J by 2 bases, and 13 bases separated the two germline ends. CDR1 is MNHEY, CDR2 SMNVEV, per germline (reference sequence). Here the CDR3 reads CASGLQGAYEQYF. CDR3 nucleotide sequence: TGTGCCAGCGGACTACAGGGAGCCTACGAGCAGTACTTC.

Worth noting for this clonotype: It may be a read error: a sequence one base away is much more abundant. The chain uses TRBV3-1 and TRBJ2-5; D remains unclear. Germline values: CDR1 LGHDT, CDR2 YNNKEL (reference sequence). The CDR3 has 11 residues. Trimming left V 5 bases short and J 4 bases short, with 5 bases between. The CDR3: CASSNLETQYF. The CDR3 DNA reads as TGTGCCAGCAGCAATCTAGAGACCCAGTACTTC.

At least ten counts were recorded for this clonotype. CDR3 nucleotides: TGTGCCAGCAGCTTAGCTGGCCAGCAGTACTTC. It yields the protein CASSLAGQQYF. The gene calls are TRBV7-9 and TRBJ2-7; D call uncertain. Germline CDR1 and CDR2: SEHNR and FQNEAQ (reference sequence). This CDR3 has 11 amino acids. Trimming took off 0 bases at V and 8 bases at J, with 5 bases between the two ends.

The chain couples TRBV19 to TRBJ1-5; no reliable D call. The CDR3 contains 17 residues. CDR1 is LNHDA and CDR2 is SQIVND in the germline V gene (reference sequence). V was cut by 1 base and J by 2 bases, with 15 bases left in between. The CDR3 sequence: CASSIVGGVEGNQPQHF. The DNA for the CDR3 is TGTGCCAGTAGTATAGTTGGTGGCGTTGAGGGCAATCAGCCCCAGCATTTT.

CDR3 coding DNA: TGTGCCAGCAGCGTCACAAGGGGACATGGCTACACCTTC. The encoded protein is CASSVTRGHGYTF. This sequence joins TRBV12-3 or TRBV12-4 and TRBJ1-2; tentative D call: TRBD1 (5 bases). V was shortened by 6 bases and J by 6 bases, with 14 bases between the two germline ends. The CDR3 sequence is 13 residues long.

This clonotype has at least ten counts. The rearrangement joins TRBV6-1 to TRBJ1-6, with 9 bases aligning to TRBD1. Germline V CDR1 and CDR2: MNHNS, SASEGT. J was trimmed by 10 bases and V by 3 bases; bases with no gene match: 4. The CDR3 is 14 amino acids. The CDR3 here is CASSEDRGGSPLHF. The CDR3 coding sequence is TGTGCCAGCAGTGAGGACAGGGGAGGGTCACCCCTCCACTTT.

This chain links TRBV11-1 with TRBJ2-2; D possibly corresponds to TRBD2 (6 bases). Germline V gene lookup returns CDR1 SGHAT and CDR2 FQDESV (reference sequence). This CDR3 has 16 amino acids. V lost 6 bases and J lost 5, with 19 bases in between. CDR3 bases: TGTGCCAGCAGTCTTCCTCCTATTGGGGGGACCGGGGAGCTGTTTTTT. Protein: CASSLPPIGGTGELFF.

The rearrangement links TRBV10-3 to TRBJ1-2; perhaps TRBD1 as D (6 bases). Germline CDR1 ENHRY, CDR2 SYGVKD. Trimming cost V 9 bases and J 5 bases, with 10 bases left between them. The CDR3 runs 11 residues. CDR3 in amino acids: CAIGQRYGYTF. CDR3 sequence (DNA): TGTGCCATTGGACAGAGGTATGGCTACACCTTC.

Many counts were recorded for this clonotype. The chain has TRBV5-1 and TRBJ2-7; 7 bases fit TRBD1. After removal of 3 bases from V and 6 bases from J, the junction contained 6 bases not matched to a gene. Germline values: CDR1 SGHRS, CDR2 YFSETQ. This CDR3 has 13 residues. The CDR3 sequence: CASSSTGVAEQYF. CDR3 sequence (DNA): TGCGCCAGCAGCTCCACAGGGGTTGCCGAGCAGTACTTC.

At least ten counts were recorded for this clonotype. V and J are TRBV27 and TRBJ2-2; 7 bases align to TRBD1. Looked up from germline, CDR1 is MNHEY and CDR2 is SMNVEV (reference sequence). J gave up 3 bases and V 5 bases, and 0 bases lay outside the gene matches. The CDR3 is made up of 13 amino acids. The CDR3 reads CASSTGDTGELFF. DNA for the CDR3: TGTGCCAGCAGTACAGGGGACACCGGGGAGCTGTTTTTT.

The CDR3 is CSAQSTAPETQYF. The CDR3 DNA reads as TGCAGTGCACAATCGACTGCGCCGGAGACCCAGTACTTC. The V and J genes are TRBV20-1 and TRBJ2-5; D not resolved. The germline V and J ends were trimmed by 6 bases and 5 bases, with 16 bases remaining between them. Germline lookup yields CDR1 DFQATT and CDR2 SNEGSKA (reference sequence). The CDR3 sequence is 13 residues long.

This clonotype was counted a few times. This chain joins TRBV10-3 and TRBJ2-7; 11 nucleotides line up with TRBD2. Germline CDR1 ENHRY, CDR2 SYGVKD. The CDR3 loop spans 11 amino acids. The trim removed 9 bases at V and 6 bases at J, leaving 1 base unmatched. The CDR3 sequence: CAIGLAGEQYF. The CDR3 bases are TGTGCCATTGGACTAGCGGGCGAGCAGTACTTC.

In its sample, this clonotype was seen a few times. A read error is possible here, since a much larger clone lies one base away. CDR3 in DNA: TGTGCCAGCAAGGGGCAGATGAACACTGAAGCTTGCTTT. It yields the protein CASKGQMNTEACF. The V call is TRBV27, the J call TRBJ1-1, with D maybe TRBD1 (5 bases). Looked up from germline, CDR1 is MNHEY and CDR2 is SMNVEV (reference sequence). This CDR3 region has 13 residues.

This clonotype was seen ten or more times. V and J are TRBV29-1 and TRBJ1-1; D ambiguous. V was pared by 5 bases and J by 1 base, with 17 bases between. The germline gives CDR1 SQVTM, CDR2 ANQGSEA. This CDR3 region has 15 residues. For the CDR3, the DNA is TGCAGCGTTACCCCTTTTCAGGTCGAGAACACTGAAGCTTTCTTT. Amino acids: CSVTPFQVENTEAFF. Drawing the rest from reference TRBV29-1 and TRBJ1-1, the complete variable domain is SAVISQKPSRDICQRGTSLTIQCQVDSQVTMMFWYRQQPGQSLTLIATANQGSEATYESGFVIDKFPISRPNLTFSTLTVSNMSPEDSSIYLCSVTPFQVENTEAFFGQGTRLTVV.

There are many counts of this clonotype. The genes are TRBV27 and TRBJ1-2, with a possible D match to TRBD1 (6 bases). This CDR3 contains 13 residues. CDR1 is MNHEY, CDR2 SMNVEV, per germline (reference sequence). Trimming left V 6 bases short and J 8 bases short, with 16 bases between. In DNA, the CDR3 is TGTGCCAGCAGGCACGGGGGCGCGGAGGGCTACACCTTC. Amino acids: CASRHGGAEGYTF.

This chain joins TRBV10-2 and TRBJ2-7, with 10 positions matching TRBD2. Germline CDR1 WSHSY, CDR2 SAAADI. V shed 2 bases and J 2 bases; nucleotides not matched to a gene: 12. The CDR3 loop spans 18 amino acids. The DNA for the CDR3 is TGCGCCAGCAGTGAGGGGTCGAGCGGGAGGGCCATGCCCTACGAGCAGTACTTC. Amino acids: CASSEGSSGRAMPYEQYF.

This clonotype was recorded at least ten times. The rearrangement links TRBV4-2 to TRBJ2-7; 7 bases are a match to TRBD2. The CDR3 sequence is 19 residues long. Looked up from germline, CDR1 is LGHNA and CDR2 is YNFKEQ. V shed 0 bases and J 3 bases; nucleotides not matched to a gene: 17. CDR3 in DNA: TGTGCCAGCAGCCAAGAGTTAGCGGGTGCTTCTTTTACCCACTACGAGCAGTACTTC. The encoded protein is CASSQELAGASFTHYEQYF.

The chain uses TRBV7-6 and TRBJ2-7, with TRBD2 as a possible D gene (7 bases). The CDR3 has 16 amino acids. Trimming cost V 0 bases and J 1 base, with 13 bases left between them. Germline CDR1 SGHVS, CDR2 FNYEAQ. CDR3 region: CASSLAGGQHSYEQYF. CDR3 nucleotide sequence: TGTGCCAGCAGCTTAGCGGGGGGGCAGCATTCCTACGAGCAGTACTTC.

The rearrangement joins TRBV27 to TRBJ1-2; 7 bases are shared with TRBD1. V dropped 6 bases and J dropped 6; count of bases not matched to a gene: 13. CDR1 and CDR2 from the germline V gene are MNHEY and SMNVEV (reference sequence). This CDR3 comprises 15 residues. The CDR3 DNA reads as TGTGCCAGCAGAGGATACGGGACAGATGAAGATGGCTACACCTTC. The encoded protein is CASRGYGTDEDGYTF.

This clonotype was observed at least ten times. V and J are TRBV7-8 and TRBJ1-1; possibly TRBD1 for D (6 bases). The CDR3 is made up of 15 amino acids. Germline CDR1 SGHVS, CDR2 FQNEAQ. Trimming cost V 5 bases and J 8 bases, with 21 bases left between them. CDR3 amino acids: CASSQLQGGSEEAFF. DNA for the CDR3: TGTGCCAGCAGCCAACTACAGGGTGGGTCTGAGGAAGCTTTCTTT.

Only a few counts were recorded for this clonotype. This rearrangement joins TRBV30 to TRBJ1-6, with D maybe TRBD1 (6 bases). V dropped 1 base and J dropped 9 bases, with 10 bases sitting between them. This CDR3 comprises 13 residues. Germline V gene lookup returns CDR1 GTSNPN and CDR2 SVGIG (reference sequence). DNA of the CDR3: TGTGCCTGGAGTGAACAGGGAGGTTCACCCCTCCACTTT. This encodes CAWSEQGGSPLHF.

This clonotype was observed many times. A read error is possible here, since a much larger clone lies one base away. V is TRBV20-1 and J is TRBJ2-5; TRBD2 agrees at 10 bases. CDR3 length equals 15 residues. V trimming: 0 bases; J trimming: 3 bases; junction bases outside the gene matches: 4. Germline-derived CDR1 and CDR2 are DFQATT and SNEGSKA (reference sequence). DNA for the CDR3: TGCAGTGCTAGAGAGGCGGGACTAGCGAAAGAGACCCAGTACTTC. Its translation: CSAREAGLAKETQYF.

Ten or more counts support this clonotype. The CDR3 loop reads CASSQLGGGQETQYF. The CDR3 DNA reads TGTGCCAGCAGCCAATTGGGGGGCGGCCAAGAGACCCAGTACTTC. The genes are TRBV7-2 and TRBJ2-5; D is perhaps TRBD1 or TRBD2 (6 bases each). This CDR3 contains 15 residues. Per germline, CDR1 SGHTA and CDR2 FQGNSA. Trimming took off 5 bases at V and 1 base at J, with 14 bases between the two ends.

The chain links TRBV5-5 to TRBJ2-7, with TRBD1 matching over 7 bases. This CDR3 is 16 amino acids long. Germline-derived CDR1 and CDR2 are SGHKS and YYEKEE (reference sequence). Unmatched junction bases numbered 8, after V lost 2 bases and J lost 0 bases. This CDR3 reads CASSFRIRTGSYEQYF. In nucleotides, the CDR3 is TGTGCCAGCAGCTTCAGGATACGGACAGGCTCCTACGAGCAGTACTTC.

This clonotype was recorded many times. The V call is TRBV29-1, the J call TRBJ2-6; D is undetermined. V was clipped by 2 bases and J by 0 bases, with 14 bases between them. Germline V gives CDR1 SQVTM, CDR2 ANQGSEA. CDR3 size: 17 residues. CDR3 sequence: CSVELSLTNSGANVLTF. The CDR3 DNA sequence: TGCAGCGTTGAATTAAGTCTTACCAACTCTGGGGCCAACGTCCTGACTTTC.